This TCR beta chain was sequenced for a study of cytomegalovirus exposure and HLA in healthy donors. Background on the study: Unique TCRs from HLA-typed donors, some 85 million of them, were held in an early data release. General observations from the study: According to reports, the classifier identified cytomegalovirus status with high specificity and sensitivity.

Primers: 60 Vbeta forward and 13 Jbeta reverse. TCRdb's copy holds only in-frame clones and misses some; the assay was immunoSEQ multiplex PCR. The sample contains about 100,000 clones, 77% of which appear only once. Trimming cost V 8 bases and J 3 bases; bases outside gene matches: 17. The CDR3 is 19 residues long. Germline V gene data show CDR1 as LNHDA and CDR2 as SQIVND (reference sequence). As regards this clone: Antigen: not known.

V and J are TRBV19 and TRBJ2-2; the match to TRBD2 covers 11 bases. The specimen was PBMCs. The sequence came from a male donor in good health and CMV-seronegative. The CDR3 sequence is CASSGVGLADLRDTGELFF. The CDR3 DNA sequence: TGTGCCAGTTCTGGAGTGGGACTAGCGGATCTCAGGGACACCGGGGAGCTGTTTTTT.